Shown below are 31 T cell receptor beta chains from a single sample sequenced in a study of blood T cell repertoires in COVID-19. Method: immunoSEQ multiplex PCR; TCRdb's copy keeps in-frame clones and lacks some. The sample lists around 300,000 clones, just under 90% occurring once. The source material was peripheral blood. The receptors were sampled from a woman aged 45-65 years with COVID-19, enrolled during active disease.

This chain links TRBV6-5 with TRBJ2-7, with 10 bases matching TRBD1. CDR1 is MNHEY, CDR2 SVGAGI, per germline. The CDR3 sequence is 13 residues long. Trimming cost V 8 bases and J 4 bases; bases outside gene matches: 5. CDR3 loop: CASGQGVGYEQYF. CDR3 nucleotide sequence: TGTGCCAGCGGACAGGGGGTAGGATACGAGCAGTACTTC.

The rearrangement links TRBV12-3 or TRBV12-4 to TRBJ1-2, with 7 bases aligning to TRBD1. The CDR3 runs to 13 residues. V gave up 6 bases and J gave up 5 bases; unmatched junction bases: 6. The CDR3 loop reads CASRPGTEYGYTF. CDR3 in DNA: TGTGCCAGCAGGCCTGGGACAGAGTATGGCTACACCTTC.

The chain recombines TRBV15 with TRBJ2-7, with D possibly TRBD2 on 6 matching bases. This CDR3 region has 15 residues. Trimming removed 3 bases from V and 0 bases from J, with 12 bases in between. Germline CDR1 reads LNHNV; CDR2 reads YYDKDF (reference sequence). The CDR3 is CATSRLGGASYEQYF. DNA for the CDR3: TGTGCCACCAGCAGGCTCGGGGGAGCCTCCTACGAGCAGTACTTC. The full variable domain, in which reference TRBV15 and TRBJ2-7 provide the parts outside the CDR3, is DAMVIQNPRYQVTQFGKPVTLSCSQTLNHNVMYWYQQKSSQAPKLLFHYYDKDFNNEADTPDNFQSRRPNTSFCFLDIRSPGLGDTAMYLCATSRLGGASYEQYFGPGTRLTVT.

The gene calls are TRBV6-6 and TRBJ1-1; D is undetermined. The length of the CDR3 is 16 residues. Trimming took 0 bases from V and 0 from J, leaving 11 bases between them. In germline, CDR1 is MNHNY, CDR2 SVGAGI (reference sequence). CDR3 in DNA: TGTGCCAGCAGTTACTCACCCCACAAAATGAACACTGAAGCTTTCTTT. Protein: CASSYSPHKMNTEAFF.

The rearrangement uses TRBV19 and TRBJ2-2; 11 bases match TRBD2. J was trimmed by 6 bases and V by 3 bases; bases with no gene match: 24. The CDR3 runs 22 residues. Germline V lookup: CDR1 LNHDA, CDR2 SQIVND (reference sequence). The CDR3 here is CASSIGDPGLAASGGIPGELFF. The CDR3 DNA reads TGTGCCAGTAGTATCGGGGACCCGGGACTAGCGGCCTCGGGGGGTATACCCGGGGAGCTGTTTTTT.

The chain employs TRBV7-2 and TRBJ2-3; 11 bases agree with TRBD2. CDR1 is SGHTA, CDR2 FQGNSA, per germline. The CDR3 consists of 18 residues. The V gene end was trimmed by 0 bases and the J gene end by 0 bases; junction bases not matched to a gene: 5. CDR3 loop: CASSLAPRTSGSTDTQYF. CDR3 nucleotide sequence: TGTGCCAGCAGCTTAGCACCCCGGACTAGCGGGAGCACAGATACGCAGTATTTT.

This chain links TRBV20-1 with TRBJ1-5, with D tentatively TRBD1 (6 bases). Trimming shortened V by 3 bases and J by 9 bases, and 18 bases separated the two germline ends. Germline CDR1 DFQATT, CDR2 SNEGSKA (reference sequence). This CDR3 is 14 amino acids long. The CDR3 DNA reads as TGCAGTGCTAGTACAGGGTTCGGAGTCCGGCCCCAGCATTTT. It codes for CSASTGFGVRPQHF.

This chain joins TRBV2 and TRBJ2-7, with TRBD2 matching over 8 bases. With V trimmed by 9 bases and J by 2 bases, 6 bases remained unmatched. CDR3 length equals 13 residues. Germline loops: CDR1 SNHLY, CDR2 FYNNEI. CDR3 in DNA: TGTGCCAGGGGGAGCGGGAGTGCCTACGAGCAGTACTTC. Its protein is CARGSGSAYEQYF.

This clone was seen many times. The chain uses TRBV5-5 and TRBJ2-3; maybe TRBD2 (5 bases). Between the trimmed V and J ends, which lost 2 bases and 0 bases, there was a span of 7 bases. CDR3 length equals 14 residues. CDR1 and CDR2 from the germline V gene are SGHKS and YYEKEE (reference sequence). The CDR3 DNA is TGTGCCAGCAGCTTTTGGACTAGCACAGATACGCAGTATTTT. Protein product: CASSFWTSTDTQYF.

This clone was picked up one time. The gene calls are TRBV24-1 and TRBJ2-1; 9 bases match TRBD1. Germline loops: CDR1 KGHDR, CDR2 SFDVKD. With V trimmed by 1 base and J by 10 bases, 4 bases remained unmatched. This CDR3 region has 14 residues. CDR3 sequence (DNA): TGTGCCACCAGTGATTTACAGGGGGCTGGGGAGCAGTTCTTC. The encoded protein is CATSDLQGAGEQFF.

This chain links TRBV19 with TRBJ1-1; the D gene is possibly TRBD1 (5 bases). Germline V lookup: CDR1 LNHDA, CDR2 SQIVND (reference sequence). The CDR3 runs 15 residues. V was pared by 2 bases and J by 1 base, with 11 bases between. The CDR3 is CASSIQATGNTEAFF. The CDR3 DNA sequence: TGTGCCAGTAGTATACAGGCAACAGGGAACACTGAAGCTTTCTTT.

This chain links TRBV5-1 with TRBJ2-1, with 7 bases identical to TRBD1. Germline V CDR1 and CDR2: SGHRS, YFSETQ. This CDR3 has 15 residues. V shed 0 bases and J 0 bases; nucleotides not matched to a gene: 0. CDR3 bases: TGCGCCAGCAGCTTGGGGACAGGCTCCTACAATGAGCAGTTCTTC. Its translation: CASSLGTGSYNEQFF.

The rearrangement uses TRBV5-4 and TRBJ2-2, with a weak D call TRBD1 (5 bases). CDR1 is SGHNT and CDR2 is YYREEE in the germline V gene (reference sequence). V lost 1 base, J lost 0 bases, and 13 bases lay in between. CDR3 length equals 17 residues. The CDR3 region has the DNA TGTGCCAGCAGCTTGTTTGCGTTGGGGCCGAACACCGGGGAGCTGTTTTTT. Its translation is CASSLFALGPNTGELFF. The full variable domain, in which reference TRBV5-4 and TRBJ2-2 provide the parts outside the CDR3, is ETGVTQSPTHLIKTRGQQVTLRCSSQSGHNTVSWYQQALGQGPQFIFQYYREEENGRGNFPPRFSGLQFPNYSSELNVNALELDDSALYLCASSLFALGPNTGELFFGEGSRLTVL.

The chain links TRBV19 to TRBJ1-2; D may be TRBD1 (5 bases). This CDR3 comprises 16 residues. Germline CDR1 reads LNHDA; CDR2 reads SQIVND (reference sequence). V gave up 4 bases and J gave up 5 bases, with 20 bases separating them. The CDR3 nucleotides read TGTGCCAGTAGTAACCAGCTCAGACAGTTCGCGTATGGCTACACCTTC. This codes for CASSNQLRQFAYGYTF.

The chain uses TRBV19 and TRBJ2-6; D is undetermined. The V gene lost 1 base and the J gene lost 2 bases, with 9 bases spanning the gap. Germline V lookup: CDR1 LNHDA, CDR2 SQIVND (reference sequence). This CDR3 spans 16 amino acids. CDR3 in DNA: TGTGCCAGTAGTATAGGTCAGGTTGCTGGGGCCAACGTCCTGACTTTC. Its translation: CASSIGQVAGANVLTF.

The chain joins TRBV27 to TRBJ1-5; 7 nucleotides line up with TRBD1. The CDR3 runs to 15 residues. Germline CDR1 reads MNHEY; CDR2 reads SMNVEV (reference sequence). Trimming took 5 bases from V and 2 from J; bases not matched to a gene: 6. CDR3 sequence reads: CASSLNRGGNQPQHF. The DNA of the CDR3 is TGTGCCAGCAGTCTCAACAGGGGCGGCAATCAGCCCCAGCATTTT.

In its sample, this clone was seen a few times. J is TRBJ2-7 and V is TRBV6-2 or TRBV6-3; 7 positions agree with TRBD2. This CDR3 spans 15 amino acids. CDR1 is MNHEY, CDR2 SVGEGT, per germline. J was trimmed by 2 bases and V by 5 bases; bases with no gene match: 9. The CDR3 nucleotides are TGTGCCAGCAGTAGTTTGGGGAGGGGAACCTACGAGCAGTACTTC. Protein sequence: CASSSLGRGTYEQYF.

The chain recombines TRBV7-3 with TRBJ2-5; 8 bases map to TRBD2. With V trimmed by 5 bases and J by 4 bases, 12 bases remained unmatched. CDR3 size: 16 residues. Germline CDR1 reads SGHTA; CDR2 reads FQGTGA. CDR3 loop: CASSPSGGLGGETQYF. As DNA, the CDR3 is TGTGCCAGCAGCCCGAGCGGGGGCCTTGGTGGAGAGACCCAGTACTTC.

V is TRBV6-2 or TRBV6-3 and J is TRBJ2-7; D possibly corresponds to TRBD1 (5 bases). The CDR3 covers 14 residues. Trimming removed 0 bases at V and 6 bases at J, with 12 bases between. CDR1 and CDR2 from the germline V gene are MNHEY and SVGEGT. This chain's CDR3 is CASSYSPGWPEQYF. CDR3 coding DNA: TGTGCCAGCAGTTACTCGCCAGGGTGGCCCGAGCAGTACTTC.

This chain uses TRBV5-6 with TRBJ1-5; 10 nucleotides agree with TRBD1. The germline CDR1 and CDR2 sequences are SGHDT and YYEEEE. The length of the CDR3 is 15 residues. The J segment lost 4 bases and the V segment lost 2 bases, leaving 3 bases of the junction unmatched. This CDR3 is CASSFWDRGNQPQHF. The DNA of the CDR3 is TGTGCCAGCAGCTTCTGGGACAGGGGAAATCAGCCCCAGCATTTT. The full variable domain, with the rest looked up from reference TRBV5-6 and TRBJ1-5, is DAGVTQSPTHLIKTRGQQVTLRCSPKSGHDTVSWYQQALGQGPQFIFQYYEEEERQRGNFPDRFSGHQFPNYSSELNVNALLLGDSALYLCASSFWDRGNQPQHFGDGTRLSIL.

V and J are TRBV12-5 and TRBJ2-7; possibly TRBD2 for D (6 bases). This CDR3 is built from 14 residues. Trimming stripped 1 base from V and 1 base from J, with 8 bases between. Germline V lookup: CDR1 LGHNT, CDR2 FRNRAP. The CDR3 region is CASGLEGGSYEQYF. DNA for the CDR3: TGTGCTAGTGGTTTGGAGGGAGGATCCTACGAGCAGTACTTC.

This clone has only one observation. The same CDR3 also results from other DNA sequences found in this sample. This chain joins TRBV6-5 and TRBJ1-1; 12 nucleotides match TRBD1. CDR3 length: 15 residues. Germline V CDR1 and CDR2: MNHEY, SVGAGI. The V segment lost 5 bases and the J segment 0 bases; nucleotides outside the gene matches: 1. CDR3 amino acids: CASSRDRGLNTEAFF. CDR3 DNA sequence: TGTGCCAGCAGTCGGGACAGGGGGCTGAACACTGAAGCTTTCTTT.

The chain uses TRBV19 and TRBJ2-6, with a tentative D call TRBD1 (5 bases). The CDR3 is made up of 16 amino acids. V was pared by 1 base and J by 2 bases, with 9 bases between. Germline V gene data show CDR1 as LNHDA and CDR2 as SQIVND (reference sequence). CDR3 sequence (DNA): TGTGCCAGTAGTATAGTTCCGGACACTGGGGCCAACGTCCTGACTTTC. Translated, it gives CASSIVPDTGANVLTF.

This chain joins TRBV20-1 and TRBJ1-6; D possibly corresponds to TRBD1 (6 bases). The CDR3 runs 13 residues. Trimming removed 3 bases from V and 8 bases from J, with 11 bases in between. The V gene's germline CDR1 is DFQATT and CDR2 SNEGSKA (reference sequence). CDR3 bases: TGCAGTGCTAGTAGCAGGGGAGATTCACCCCTCCACTTT. It encodes CSASSRGDSPLHF.

The V call is TRBV6-6, the J call TRBJ2-3; 9 nucleotides agree with TRBD2. Losses at the gene ends were 7 bases for V and 7 bases for J; bases not matched to a gene: 15. The germline CDR1 and CDR2 sequences are MNHNY and SVGAGI (reference sequence). The CDR3 is 16 amino acids. The CDR3 region is CASNILGREGLYTQYF. The CDR3 DNA reads as TGTGCCAGCAATATCCTCGGGCGGGAGGGCCTGTATACGCAGTATTTT.

The rearrangement uses TRBV6-6 and TRBJ2-3, with D possibly being TRBD2 (7 bases). This CDR3 is 14 amino acids long. With 7 bases removed from V and 5 bases from J, the gap between germline ends came to 16 bases. Germline V gene sequence: CDR1 MNHNY, CDR2 SVGAGI (reference sequence). CDR3 in DNA: TGTGCCAGCACCCTGGGGGGGCCCGTAGATACGCAGTATTTT. It encodes CASTLGGPVDTQYF.

The gene calls are TRBV5-4 and TRBJ2-3; D is perhaps TRBD2 (5 bases). With 1 base removed from V and 5 bases from J, the gap between germline ends came to 11 bases. Looked up from germline, CDR1 is SGHNT and CDR2 is YYREEE (reference sequence). This CDR3 region has 14 residues. In DNA form, the CDR3 reads TGTGCCAGCAGCTTGACGCTAGCCCAAGATACGCAGTATTTT. This codes for CASSLTLAQDTQYF.

The chain combines TRBV2 with TRBJ1-1; D perhaps matches TRBD1 (6 bases). The CDR3 consists of 15 residues. V shed 6 bases and J shed 8 bases, with 22 bases lying between them. CDR1 is SNHLY, CDR2 FYNNEI, per germline. The CDR3 protein is CASRGGLFESSEAFF. CDR3 bases: TGTGCCAGCAGGGGGGGGCTTTTCGAATCCTCAGAAGCTTTCTTT.

This chain uses TRBV4-2 with TRBJ1-1; 9 positions agree with TRBD1. V lost 1 base and J lost 7; bases outside the gene matches: 25. This CDR3 is 21 amino acids long. CDR1 is LGHNA and CDR2 is YNFKEQ in the germline V gene. The CDR3 nucleotides are TGTGCCAGCAGCCAAGCTCGGGGACAGGGAACTTCATGGAACCGAGGGGGTGAAGCTTTCTTT. Protein product: CASSQARGQGTSWNRGGEAFF.

The rearrangement links TRBV7-9 to TRBJ2-3; D gene uncertain. V gave up 1 base and J gave up 1 base, with 9 bases separating them. This CDR3 has 15 amino acids. CDR1 and CDR2 from the germline V gene are SEHNR and FQNEAQ (reference sequence). Here the CDR3 DNA reads TGTGCCAGCAGCTTAGTCAACAGACGCACAGATACGCAGTATTTT. Translation: CASSLVNRRTDTQYF.

J is TRBJ1-2 and V is TRBV2; 8 nucleotides line up with TRBD1. The CDR3 totals 14 residues. Germline CDR1 SNHLY, CDR2 FYNNEI. V was pared by 2 bases and J by 2 bases, with 1 base of the junction left unmatched. The CDR3 loop is CASSEQGANYGYTF. CDR3 in DNA: TGTGCCAGCAGTGAACAGGGGGCGAACTATGGCTACACCTTC. The full variable domain, completed using reference TRBV2 and TRBJ1-2, is EPEVTQTPSHQVTQMGQEVILRCVPISNHLYFYWYRQILGQKVEFLVSFYNNEISEKSEIFDDQFSVERPDGSNFTLKIRSTKLEDSAMYFCASSEQGANYGYTFGSGTRLTVV.